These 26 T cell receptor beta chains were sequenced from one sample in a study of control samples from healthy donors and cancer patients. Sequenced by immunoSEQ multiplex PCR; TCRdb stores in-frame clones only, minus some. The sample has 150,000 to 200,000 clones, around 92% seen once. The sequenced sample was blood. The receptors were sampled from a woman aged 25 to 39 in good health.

CDR3: CATSRDTSYNEQFF. CDR3 in DNA: TGTGCCACCAGTCGGGACACGTCCTACAATGAGCAGTTCTTC. This chain joins TRBV24-1 and TRBJ2-1, with D perhaps TRBD1 (6 bases). CDR1 and CDR2 (germline): KGHDR, SFDVKD. Between the trimmed V and J ends, which lost 6 bases and 1 base, there was a span of 9 bases. CDR3 length: 14 residues.

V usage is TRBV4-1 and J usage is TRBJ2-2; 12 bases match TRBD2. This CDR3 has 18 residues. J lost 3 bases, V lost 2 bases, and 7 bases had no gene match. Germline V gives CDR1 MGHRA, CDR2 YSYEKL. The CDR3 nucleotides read TGCGCCAGCAGCCAACGCCTAGCGGGGGGGCCGGACACCGGGGAGCTGTTTTTT. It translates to CASSQRLAGGPDTGELFF.

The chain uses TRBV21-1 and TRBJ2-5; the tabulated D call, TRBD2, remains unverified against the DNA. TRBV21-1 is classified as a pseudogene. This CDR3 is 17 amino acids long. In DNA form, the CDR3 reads TGTGCCAGCAGCAATCATACTAGCGGGGGAACCCAAGAGACCCAGTACTTC. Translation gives CASSNHTSGGTQETQYF.

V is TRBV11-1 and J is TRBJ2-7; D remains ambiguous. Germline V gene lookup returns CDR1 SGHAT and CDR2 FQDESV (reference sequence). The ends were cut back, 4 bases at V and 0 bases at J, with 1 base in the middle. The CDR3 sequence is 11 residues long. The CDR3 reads CASSSSYEQYF. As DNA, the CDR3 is TGTGCCAGCAGCTCCTCCTACGAGCAGTACTTC.

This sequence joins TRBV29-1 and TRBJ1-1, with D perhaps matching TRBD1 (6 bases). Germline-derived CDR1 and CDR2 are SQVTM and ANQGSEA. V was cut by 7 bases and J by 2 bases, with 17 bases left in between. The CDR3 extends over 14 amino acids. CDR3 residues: CSGGGRYSNTEAFF. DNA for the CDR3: TGCAGCGGGGGGGGGCGATACTCCAACACTGAAGCTTTCTTT.

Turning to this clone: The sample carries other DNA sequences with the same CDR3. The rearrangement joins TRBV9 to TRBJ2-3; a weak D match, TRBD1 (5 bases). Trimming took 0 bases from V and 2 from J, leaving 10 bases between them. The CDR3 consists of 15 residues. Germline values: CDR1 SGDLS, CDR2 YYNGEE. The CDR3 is CASSVAQGTTDTQYF. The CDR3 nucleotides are TGTGCCAGCAGCGTAGCTCAGGGAACCACAGATACGCAGTATTTT.

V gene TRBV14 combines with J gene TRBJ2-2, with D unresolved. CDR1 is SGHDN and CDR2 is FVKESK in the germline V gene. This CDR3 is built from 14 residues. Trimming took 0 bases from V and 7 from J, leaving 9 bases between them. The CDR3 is CASSQELRNGELFF. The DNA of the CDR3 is TGTGCCAGCAGCCAAGAGTTAAGGAACGGGGAGCTGTTTTTT.

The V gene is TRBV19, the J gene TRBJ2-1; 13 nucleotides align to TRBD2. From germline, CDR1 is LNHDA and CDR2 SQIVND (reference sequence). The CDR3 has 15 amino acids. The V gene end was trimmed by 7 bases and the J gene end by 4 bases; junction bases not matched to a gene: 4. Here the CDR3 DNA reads TGTGCCAGTACCCAACTAGCGGGAGGGTACAATGAGCAGTTCTTC. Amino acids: CASTQLAGGYNEQFF.

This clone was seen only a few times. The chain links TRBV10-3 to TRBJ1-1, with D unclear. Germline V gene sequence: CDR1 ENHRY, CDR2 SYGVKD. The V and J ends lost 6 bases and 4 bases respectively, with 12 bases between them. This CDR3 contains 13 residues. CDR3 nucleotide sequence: TGTGCCATCAGAGATGGGGTGGGCACTGAAGCTTTCTTT. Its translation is CAIRDGVGTEAFF.

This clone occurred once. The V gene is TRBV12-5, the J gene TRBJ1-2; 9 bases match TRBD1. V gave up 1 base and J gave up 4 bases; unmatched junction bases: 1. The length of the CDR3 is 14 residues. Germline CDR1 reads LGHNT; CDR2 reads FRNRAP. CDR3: CASGLEQGAYGYTF. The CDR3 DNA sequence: TGTGCTAGTGGTTTGGAACAGGGGGCCTATGGCTACACCTTC.

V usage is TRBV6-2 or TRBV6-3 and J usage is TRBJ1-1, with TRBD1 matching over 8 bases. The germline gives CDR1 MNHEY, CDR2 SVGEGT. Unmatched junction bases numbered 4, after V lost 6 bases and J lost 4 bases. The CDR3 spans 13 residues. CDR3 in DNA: TGTGCCAGCAGCAGGGGGCGCGGCACTGAAGCTTTCTTT. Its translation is CASSRGRGTEAFF.

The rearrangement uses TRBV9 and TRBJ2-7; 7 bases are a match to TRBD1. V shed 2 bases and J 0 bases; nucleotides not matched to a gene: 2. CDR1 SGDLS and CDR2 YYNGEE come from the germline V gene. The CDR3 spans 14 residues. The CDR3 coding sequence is TGTGCCAGCAGCGTCGGGACAGCCTCCTACGAGCAGTACTTC. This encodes CASSVGTASYEQYF.

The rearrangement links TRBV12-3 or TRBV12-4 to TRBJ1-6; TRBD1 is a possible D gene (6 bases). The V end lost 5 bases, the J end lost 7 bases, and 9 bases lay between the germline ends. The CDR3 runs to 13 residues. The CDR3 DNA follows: TGTGCCAGCAGTGAGGGGGGGAATTCACCCCTCCACTTT. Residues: CASSEGGNSPLHF.

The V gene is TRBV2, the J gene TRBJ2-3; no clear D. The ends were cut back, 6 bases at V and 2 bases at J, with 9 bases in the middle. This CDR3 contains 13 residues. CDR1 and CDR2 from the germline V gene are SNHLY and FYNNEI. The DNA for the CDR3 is TGTGCCAGCAGGGAGATATCCACAGATACGCAGTATTTT. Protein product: CASREISTDTQYF.

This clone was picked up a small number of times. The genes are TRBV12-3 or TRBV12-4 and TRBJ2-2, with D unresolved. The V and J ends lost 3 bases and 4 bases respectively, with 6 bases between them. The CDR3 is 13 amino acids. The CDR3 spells CASSFSATGELFF. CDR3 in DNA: TGTGCCAGCAGTTTTAGTGCCACCGGGGAGCTGTTTTTT.

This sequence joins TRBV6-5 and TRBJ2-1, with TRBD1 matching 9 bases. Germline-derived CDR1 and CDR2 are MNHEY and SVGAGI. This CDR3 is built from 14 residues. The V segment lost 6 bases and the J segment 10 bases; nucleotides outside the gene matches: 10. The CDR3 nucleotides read TGTGCCAGCAGACCGGGACAGGGACATGGGGAGCAGTTCTTC. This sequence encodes CASRPGQGHGEQFF.

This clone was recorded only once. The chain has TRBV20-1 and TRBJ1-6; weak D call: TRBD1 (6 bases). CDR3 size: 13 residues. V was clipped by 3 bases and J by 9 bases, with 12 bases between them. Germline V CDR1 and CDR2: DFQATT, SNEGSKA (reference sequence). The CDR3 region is CSASTGIFSPLHF. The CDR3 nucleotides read TGCAGTGCTAGTACAGGGATCTTTTCACCCCTCCACTTT.

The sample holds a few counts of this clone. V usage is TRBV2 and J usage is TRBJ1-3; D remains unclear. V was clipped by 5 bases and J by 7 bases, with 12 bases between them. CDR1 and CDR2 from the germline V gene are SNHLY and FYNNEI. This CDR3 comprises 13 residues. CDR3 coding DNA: TGTGCCAGCAGTACAGCTCTGGGGAACACCATATATTTT. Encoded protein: CASSTALGNTIYF. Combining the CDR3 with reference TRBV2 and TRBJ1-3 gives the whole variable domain EPEVTQTPSHQVTQMGQEVILRCVPISNHLYFYWYRQILGQKVEFLVSFYNNEISEKSEIFDDQFSVERPDGSNFTLKIRSTKLEDSAMYFCASSTALGNTIYFGEGSWLTVV.

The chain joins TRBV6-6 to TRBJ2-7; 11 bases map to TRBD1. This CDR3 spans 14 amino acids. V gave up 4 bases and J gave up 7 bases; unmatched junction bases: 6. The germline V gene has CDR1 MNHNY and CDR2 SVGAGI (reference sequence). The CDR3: CASSSGQGAGEQYF. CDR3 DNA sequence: TGTGCCAGCAGTTCCGGACAGGGGGCTGGGGAGCAGTACTTC.

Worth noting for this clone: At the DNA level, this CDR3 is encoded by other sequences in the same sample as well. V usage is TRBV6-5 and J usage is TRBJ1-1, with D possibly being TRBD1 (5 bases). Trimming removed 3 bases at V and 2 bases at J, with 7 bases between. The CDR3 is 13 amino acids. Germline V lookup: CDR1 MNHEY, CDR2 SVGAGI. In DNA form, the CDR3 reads TGTGCCAGCAGTTATCAGGGCAACACTGAAGCTTTCTTT. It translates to CASSYQGNTEAFF.

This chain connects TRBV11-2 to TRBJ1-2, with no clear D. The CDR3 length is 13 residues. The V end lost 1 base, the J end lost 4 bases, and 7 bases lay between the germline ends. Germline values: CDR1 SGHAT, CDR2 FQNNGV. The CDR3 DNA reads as TGTGCCAGCAGCTTAGTGGCGGGCTATGGCTACACCTTC. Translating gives CASSLVAGYGYTF.

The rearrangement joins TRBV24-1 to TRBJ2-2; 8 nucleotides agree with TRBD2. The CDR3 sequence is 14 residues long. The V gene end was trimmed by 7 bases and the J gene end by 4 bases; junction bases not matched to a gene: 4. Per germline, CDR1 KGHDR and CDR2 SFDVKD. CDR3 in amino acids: CATSGGAFTGELFF. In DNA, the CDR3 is TGTGCCACCAGCGGGGGGGCCTTCACCGGGGAGCTGTTTTTT.

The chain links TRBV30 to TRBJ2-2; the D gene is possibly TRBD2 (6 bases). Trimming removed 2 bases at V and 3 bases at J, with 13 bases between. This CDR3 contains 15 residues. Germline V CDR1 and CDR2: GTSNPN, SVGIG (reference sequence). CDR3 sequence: CAWSLLSGHTGELFF. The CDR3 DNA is TGTGCCTGGAGTCTCTTAAGCGGGCACACCGGGGAGCTGTTTTTT.

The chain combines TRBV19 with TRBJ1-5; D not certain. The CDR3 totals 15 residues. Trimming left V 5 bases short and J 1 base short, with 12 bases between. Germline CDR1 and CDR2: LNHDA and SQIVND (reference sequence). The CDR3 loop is CASSDHGYSNQPQHF. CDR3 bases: TGTGCCAGTAGTGATCATGGTTACAGCAATCAGCCCCAGCATTTT. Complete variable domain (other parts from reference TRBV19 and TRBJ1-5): DGGITQSPKYLFRKEGQNVTLSCEQNLNHDAMYWYRQDPGQGLRLIYYSQIVNDFQKGDIAEGYSVSREKKESFPLTVTSAQKNPTAFYLCASSDHGYSNQPQHFGDGTRLSIL.

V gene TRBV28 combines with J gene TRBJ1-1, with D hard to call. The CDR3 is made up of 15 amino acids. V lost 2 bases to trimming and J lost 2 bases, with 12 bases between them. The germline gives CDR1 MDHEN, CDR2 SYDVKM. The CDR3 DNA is TGTGCCAGCAGTTTACCGGGTCGTCGAAACACTGAAGCTTTCTTT. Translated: CASSLPGRRNTEAFF.

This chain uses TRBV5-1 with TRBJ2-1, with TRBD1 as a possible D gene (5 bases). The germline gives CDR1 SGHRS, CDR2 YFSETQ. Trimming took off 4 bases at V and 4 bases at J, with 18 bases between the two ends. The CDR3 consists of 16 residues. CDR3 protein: CASSPSPGWEYNEQFF. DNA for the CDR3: TGCGCCAGCAGCCCGAGTCCAGGGTGGGAATACAATGAGCAGTTCTTC.